The 23 T cell receptor beta chains presented below share a single source sample, sequenced in a study of shared clonotypes between healthy human individuals (dated by TCRdb to 2020 to 2021). Receptor libraries were prepared by the immunoSEQ multiplex PCR assay. As stored in TCRdb, this immuneACCESS dataset retains in-frame rearrangements with V and J assigned. A fraction of the clones does not appear; measured against another copy, unresolved V genes explain less than half of the discrepancy, and the remainder lacks a known reason. Here the sample has about 710,000 clones; about two thirds occur a single time. The ten largest clones add up to approximately 1.7% of the sample. The sample consisted of memory CD4+ T cells sorted from blood. The sample's cell subset or site label, in plain terms: CD45RA-negative fraction. Receptors were obtained from a woman aged 25-40 years in good health.

The rearrangement joins TRBV19 to TRBJ2-2; 9 bases line up with TRBD2. Germline V gene data show CDR1 as LNHDA and CDR2 as SQIVND (reference sequence). The CDR3 is made up of 16 amino acids. The ends lost 3 bases at V and 3 bases at J; junction bases unmatched: 5. CDR3 coding DNA: TGTGCCAGTAGTATGTTAGCGGGAGAAGACACCGGGGAGCTGTTTTTT. This translates into CASSMLAGEDTGELFF.

In regard to this clone: This specimen includes other DNA sequences encoding the same CDR3. CDR3 in amino acids: CASSIDSSSYNEQFF. The CDR3 nucleotides are TGCGCCAGCAGCATCGACTCGAGCTCCTACAATGAGCAGTTCTTC. The chain employs TRBV5-1 and TRBJ2-1; D gene uncertain. The CDR3 contains 15 residues. Germline V gene lookup returns CDR1 SGHRS and CDR2 YFSETQ. The germline V and J ends were trimmed by 4 bases and 0 bases, with 11 bases remaining between them.

The CDR3 spells CASSLAGTGNEKLFF. The CDR3 DNA sequence: TGTGCCAGCAGCTTGGCCGGGACAGGTAACGAAAAACTGTTTTTT. The genes are TRBV5-6 and TRBJ1-4; 8 bases are shared with TRBD1. After removal of 0 bases from V and 8 bases from J, the junction contained 6 bases not matched to a gene. The germline gives CDR1 SGHDT, CDR2 YYEEEE. This CDR3 contains 15 residues.

The genes are TRBV6-1 and TRBJ2-2; D gene unclear. V lost 1 base to trimming and J lost 0 bases, with 9 bases between them. The CDR3 has 16 amino acids. CDR1 and CDR2 from the germline V gene are MNHNS and SASEGT. The CDR3: CASSEGANPNTGELFF. CDR3 bases: TGTGCCAGCAGTGAAGGGGCTAACCCGAACACCGGGGAGCTGTTTTTT.

The chain employs TRBV30 and TRBJ2-5; weak D call: TRBD1 (5 bases). The J call may be incorrect, as the DNA end agrees better with TRBJ2-7. Germline CDR1 and CDR2: GTSNPN and SVGIG (reference sequence). This CDR3 region has 14 residues. DNA for the CDR3: TGTGCCTGGAGTGGTGGGGCGGCTTCCTACGAGCAGTACTTC. This sequence encodes CAWSGGAASYEQYF.

This chain connects TRBV27 to TRBJ2-7; D is possibly TRBD1 (5 bases). The CDR3 length is 13 residues. V lost 7 bases and J 0 bases, leaving 10 bases between the germline ends. Germline V gene sequence: CDR1 MNHEY, CDR2 SMNVEV (reference sequence). CDR3 amino acids: CASNGHNSYEQYF. The CDR3 nucleotides are TGTGCCAGCAACGGACACAACTCCTACGAGCAGTACTTC.

The chain couples TRBV7-9 to TRBJ1-4; D call uncertain. The CDR3 covers 15 residues. Per germline, CDR1 SEHNR and CDR2 FQNEAQ (reference sequence). Trimming shortened V by 5 bases and J by 5 bases, and 15 bases separated the two germline ends. Here the CDR3 reads CASSPPGGINEKLFF. Written as DNA, the CDR3 is TGTGCCAGCAGCCCCCCGGGCGGGATAAATGAAAAACTGTTTTTT. Variable domain in full (rest from reference TRBV7-9 and TRBJ1-4): DTGVSQNPRHKITKRGQNVTFRCDPISEHNRLYWYRQTLGQGPEFLTYFQNEAQLEKSRLLSDRFSAERPKGSFSTLEIQRTEQGDSAMYLCASSPPGGINEKLFFGSGTQLSVL.

Points on this clone: The sample contains more than one DNA sequence encoding this CDR3. The chain has TRBV7-2 and TRBJ2-1; 11 bases are a match to TRBD2. The germline CDR1 and CDR2 sequences are SGHTA and FQGNSA. V lost 5 bases to trimming and J lost 7 bases; unmatched junction nucleotides: 4. There are 14 residues in the CDR3. CDR3 region: CASSLWTSGNEQFF. The DNA for the CDR3 is TGTGCCAGCAGCCTGTGGACTAGCGGGAATGAGCAGTTCTTC.

This clone was observed once. The chain uses TRBV9 and TRBJ2-2; D remains unclear. Germline V lookup: CDR1 SGDLS, CDR2 YYNGEE. The CDR3 has 14 residues. With 4 bases removed from V and 6 bases from J, the gap between germline ends came to 13 bases. For the CDR3, the DNA is TGTGCCAGCAGCCAAAAATTGGGGTCCGGGGAGCTGTTTTTT. Protein: CASSQKLGSGELFF.

In its sample, this clone was seen a few times. The chain joins TRBV5-1 to TRBJ2-1; 9 positions match TRBD2. CDR3 length: 17 residues. Germline V CDR1 and CDR2: SGHRS, YFSETQ. J lost 0 bases, V lost 4 bases, and 8 bases had no gene match. Here the CDR3 DNA reads TGCGCCAGCAGCCTTGGACTAGCGAGCCGCTCCTACAATGAGCAGTTCTTC. It is translated as CASSLGLASRSYNEQFF.

J is TRBJ1-5 and V is TRBV2, with 8 bases fitting TRBD1. V was pared by 7 bases and J by 5 bases, with 7 bases of the junction left unmatched. CDR1 is SNHLY and CDR2 is FYNNEI in the germline V gene. The CDR3 has 14 residues. CDR3 in DNA: TGTGCCAGCAACAGACAGGGGCTCGATCAGCCCCAGCATTTT. Residues: CASNRQGLDQPQHF.

This clone was detected a few times. The chain links TRBV11-2 to TRBJ2-2; TRBD2 agrees at 7 bases. Germline CDR1 and CDR2: SGHAT and FQNNGV. This CDR3 comprises 16 residues. V dropped 3 bases and J dropped 5; count of bases not matched to a gene: 9. This CDR3 reads CASSFPAGVGTGELFF. DNA of the CDR3: TGTGCCAGCAGCTTTCCCGCGGGAGTAGGGACCGGGGAGCTGTTTTTT.

In this sample, this clone turned up many times. This chain joins TRBV13 and TRBJ1-2, with D maybe TRBD1 (6 bases). The CDR3 spans 16 residues. CDR1 is PRHDT and CDR2 is FYEKMQ in the germline V gene (reference sequence). V shed 2 bases and J shed 4 bases, with 17 bases lying between them. This CDR3 is CASSLNDHGGGYGYTF. The DNA for the CDR3 is TGTGCCAGCAGCTTAAATGATCATGGGGGCGGCTATGGCTACACCTTC.

CDR3 loop: CASSLRGVRGNQPQHF. The CDR3 DNA sequence: TGTGCCAGCTCACTGAGGGGGGTTCGCGGCAATCAGCCCCAGCATTTT. The V call is TRBV18, the J call TRBJ1-5; a possible D gene is TRBD1 (6 bases). Trimming stripped 4 bases from V and 2 bases from J, with 15 bases between. The CDR3 length is 16 residues. In germline, CDR1 is KGHSH, CDR2 LQKENI.

The CDR3 region has the DNA TGTGCCAGCAGTTTGACGGTATCCTACGAGCAGTACTTC. Translated: CASSLTVSYEQYF. The chain has TRBV28 and TRBJ2-7; D ambiguous. The CDR3 extends over 13 amino acids. The germline V gene encodes CDR1 MDHEN and CDR2 SYDVKM. V gave up 3 bases and J gave up 1 base, with 7 bases separating them.

In this sample, this clone turned up a few times. This chain connects TRBV6-5 to TRBJ1-1; D gene uncertain. V was shortened by 4 bases and J by 4 bases, with 16 bases between the two germline ends. There are 15 residues in the CDR3. Germline V gene lookup returns CDR1 MNHEY and CDR2 SVGAGI. The CDR3 loop is CASSSRGVLGTEAFF. CDR3 DNA: TGTGCCAGCAGTTCCCGAGGCGTGTTAGGCACTGAAGCTTTCTTT.

Comment on this clone: A junction boundary mismatches the germline segment, possibly from a read error. This chain connects TRBV5-5 to TRBJ1-4; 7 positions match TRBD1. The CDR3 spans 12 residues. Germline CDR1 SGHKS, CDR2 YYEKEE (reference sequence). The CDR3 DNA reads as TGTGCCAGCAGCTTGGTGGGACAGCGGACTCGATTT. Translation gives CASSLVGQRTRF.

This chain links TRBV5-8 with TRBJ1-5; the D gene is possibly TRBD1 (6 bases). Trimming stripped 0 bases from V and 3 bases from J, with 16 bases between. Germline loops: CDR1 SGHTS, CDR2 YDEGEE. The CDR3 has 17 residues. The CDR3 protein is CASSLGLSGQFNQPQHF. The CDR3 DNA reads TGTGCCAGCAGCTTGGGGCTTTCAGGACAGTTCAATCAGCCCCAGCATTTT.

The chain uses TRBV11-3 and TRBJ2-7; perhaps D is TRBD1 or TRBD2 (5 bases each). Per the germline V gene, CDR1 is SGHNT and CDR2 is YENEEA. This CDR3 region has 13 residues. The ends were cut back, 0 bases at V and 6 bases at J, with 9 bases in the middle. The DNA of the CDR3 is TGTGCCAGCAGCTTAGATTTGAGGGGCGAGCAGTACTTC. This sequence encodes CASSLDLRGEQYF.

The genes are TRBV13 and TRBJ2-3; D ambiguous. TRBJ1-5 explains the end of the DNA better; the J call may be wrong. CDR1 PRHDT and CDR2 FYEKMQ come from the germline V gene (reference sequence). The CDR3 has 12 residues. The CDR3 sequence is CASSFVGQPQHF. CDR3 nucleotides: TGTGCCAGCAGTTTTGTTGGACAGCCCCAGCATTTT.

The CDR3 reads CASSALGGPSTDTQYF. CDR3 in DNA: TGTGCCAGCAGCGCCCTGGGCGGACCTAGCACAGATACGCAGTATTTT. V usage is TRBV7-9 and J usage is TRBJ2-3; unclear D gene. The CDR3 consists of 16 residues. CDR1 is SEHNR and CDR2 is FQNEAQ in the germline V gene (reference sequence). V lost 5 bases and J lost 0, with 15 bases in between.

The chain joins TRBV7-7 to TRBJ2-5; 8 bases agree with TRBD1. This CDR3 contains 14 residues. Germline lookup yields CDR1 SSHAT and CDR2 FNYEAQ (reference sequence). After removal of 5 bases from V and 11 bases from J, the junction contained 13 bases not matched to a gene. The CDR3 loop is CASSRDRRSVEQYF. The CDR3 DNA reads TGTGCCAGCAGCCGGGACAGGAGATCTGTGGAGCAGTACTTC.

The V gene is TRBV2, the J gene TRBJ2-7; possible D gene TRBD1, 5 bases. This CDR3 spans 13 amino acids. Trimming removed 10 bases at V and 2 bases at J, with 15 bases between. Germline V gene lookup returns CDR1 SNHLY and CDR2 FYNNEI. The CDR3 reads CATAFQGPYEQYF. CDR3 DNA: TGTGCCACAGCATTCCAGGGTCCCTACGAGCAGTACTTC. The full variable domain, its missing parts supplied by reference TRBV2 and TRBJ2-7, is EPEVTQTPSHQVTQMGQEVILRCVPISNHLYFYWYRQILGQKVEFLVSFYNNEISEKSEIFDDQFSVERPDGSNFTLKIRSTKLEDSAMYFCATAFQGPYEQYFGPGTRLTVT.